This TCR beta chain appears in the sequencing data of a study of T cell responses to AZD1222 COVID-19 vaccine. The CDR3 consists of 16 residues. The germline V gene encodes CDR1 MNHEY and CDR2 SMNVEV (reference sequence). Unmatched junction bases numbered 6, after V lost 3 bases and J lost 2 bases. Overall study results and limits: No day 14 peak samples; only post-peak repertoires were characterized. Nearly half of spike-specific TCRs reportedly target unmutated variant regions. Vaccination with two AZD1222 doses was followed by a rise in Spike-specific TCR breadth and depth.

Notes on this clone: The antigen is not known.

The data were produced by immunoSEQ multiplex PCR, yet TCRdb's version contains in-frame clones alone and is incomplete. Counted here are around 150,000 clones, approximately 91% occurring once; the ten biggest clones make up 1.9%. The gene calls are TRBV27 and TRBJ2-7, with 11 positions matching TRBD1. This specimen was peripheral blood, taken 28 days after the second AZD1222 dose. This TCR came from an adult who received the AZD1222 COVID-19 vaccine. CDR3 coding DNA: TGTGCCAGCAGTTTGACCGGGACAGGGGGAGCCTACGAGCAGTACTTC. It encodes CASSLTGTGGAYEQYF.